Presented here are 9 T cell receptor beta chains from one specimen sequenced in a study of breast tumors, draining lymph nodes, adjacent tissues. TCRdb recomputed calls from the multiplex PCR reads with MiXCR, one row per CDR3 protein. Of 30,000 to 40,000 distinct CDR3 sequences in the sample, 36% are singletons; the top ten hold 11%. The sequenced sample consisted of breast tumor tissue. These receptors were obtained from a female donor with breast cancer. Some clones in this sample may be carry-over from other donors' samples.

The chain uses TRBV27 and TRBJ2-3; TRBD1 matches at 7 bases. The ends lost 7 bases at V and 3 bases at J; junction bases unmatched: 7. The germline V gene encodes CDR1 MNHEY and CDR2 SMNVEV (reference sequence). This CDR3 spans 14 amino acids. This CDR3 is CASTPRGLTDTQYF. In DNA, the CDR3 is TGTGCCAGCACCCCCAGGGGGTTAACAGATACGCAGTATTTT.

This clonotype was observed many times. This chain connects TRBV5-6 to TRBJ2-7, with a possible D match to TRBD2 (6 bases). Trimming left V 3 bases short and J 3 bases short, with 13 bases between. The CDR3 runs to 14 residues. Germline-derived CDR1 and CDR2 are SGHDT and YYEEEE. CDR3 loop: CASSSLAFYYEQYF. Written as DNA, the CDR3 is TGTGCCAGCAGCTCACTAGCCTTCTACTACGAGCAGTACTTC.

The rearrangement links TRBV12-3 or TRBV12-4 to TRBJ2-1, with 9 bases aligning to TRBD2. V was pared by 2 bases and J by 5 bases, with 4 bases of the junction left unmatched. The CDR3 has 15 residues. CDR3 sequence (DNA): TGTGCCAGCAGTTTACAGACTAGCGGAGACAATGAGCAGTTCTTC. It encodes CASSLQTSGDNEQFF.

On this clonotype itself: The conserved phenylalanine or tryptophan normally closing the CDR3 is absent here, so this likely arose from a read error. The chain employs TRBV7-9 and TRBJ2-3; TRBD2 aligns across 7 bases. This CDR3 has 16 residues. J gave up 0 bases and V 0 bases, and 3 bases lay outside the gene matches. Per the germline V gene, CDR1 is SEHNR and CDR2 is FQNEAQ (reference sequence). CDR3 nucleotide sequence: TGTGCCAGCAGCTTAGCGGCGGGAGCAAGCACAGATACGCAGTATTCT. Translation: CASSLAAGASTDTQYS.

This clonotype was detected ten times or more. V usage is TRBV20-1 and J usage is TRBJ2-7, with D maybe TRBD1 (6 bases). V was cut by 3 bases and J by 3 bases, with 18 bases left in between. The CDR3 is made up of 15 amino acids. From germline, CDR1 is DFQATT and CDR2 SNEGSKA (reference sequence). CDR3 in amino acids: CSARGARDTYYEQYF. In DNA form, the CDR3 reads TGCAGTGCTAGGGGTGCCCGGGACACTTACTACGAGCAGTACTTC.

V gene TRBV12-3 or TRBV12-4 combines with J gene TRBJ2-7; TRBD1 might be the D (6 bases). The CDR3 length is 12 residues. Trimming stripped 4 bases from V and 3 bases from J, with 7 bases between. The CDR3 DNA is TGTGCCAGCAGTTCAGGGGACTACGAGCAGTACTTC. Encoded protein: CASSSGDYEQYF.

V usage is TRBV20-1 and J usage is TRBJ2-1; no reliable D call. Trimming pared 0 bases from V and 8 bases from J, leaving 5 bases between. The CDR3 consists of 11 residues. Germline V gene sequence: CDR1 DFQATT, CDR2 SNEGSKA (reference sequence). The CDR3 nucleotides are TGCAGTGCTAGAGATTTAGATGAGCAGTTCTTC. Its protein product is CSARDLDEQFF.

With regard to this clonotype: Germline is not matched at one junction end, which may reflect a read error. The rearrangement uses TRBV12-3 or TRBV12-4 and TRBJ1-5, with TRBD1 as a possible D gene (5 bases). The CDR3 is made up of 16 amino acids. The CDR3 coding sequence is TGTGCCAGCGGTGAAACCGGGGACCTCGGCAATCAGCCCCAGCGTTTT. Translation gives CASGETGDLGNQPQRF.

By sample fraction, this clonotype is medium-sized. This CDR3 reads CAIRAGTGESNEQFF. In DNA form, the CDR3 reads TGTGCCATCAGAGCCGGGACAGGGGAGTCCAATGAGCAGTTCTTC. This rearrangement joins TRBV10-3 to TRBJ2-1; 10 bases line up with TRBD1. J lost 6 bases, V lost 6 bases, and 8 bases had no gene match. CDR3 length: 15 amino acids. The germline gives CDR1 ENHRY, CDR2 SYGVKD.